This TCR beta chain was recorded in a study of blood T cell repertoires in COVID-19. The V gene lost 2 bases and the J gene lost 5 bases, with 15 bases spanning the gap. The CDR3 length is 16 residues. Per germline, CDR1 KGHDR and CDR2 SFDVKD. Recruits, aged roughly 18 to 95 years, lived in 24 US areas. In the original processing: Reference gene primer amplification yielded estimated nucleated cell counts. Method: immunoSEQ multiplex PCR; TCRdb's copy keeps in-frame clones and lacks some. Clonal size and the V and J genes are those of that table, whereas D and trimming came from the DNA. The profile shows around 230,000 clones, 75% to 90% of them singletons.

The chain links TRBV24-1 to TRBJ2-1; TRBD2 is a possible D gene (5 bases). Sequenced material: PBMCs or T cells enriched from blood (not recorded which). This sequence originates from a woman aged 35 to 49 with acute COVID-19. CDR3 in DNA: TGTGCCACCAGTGATTCTCTAGCAGCATATAACAATGAGCAGTTCTTC. Translated, it gives CATSDSLAAYNNEQFF.